These 9 T cell receptor beta chains originate from one sample sequenced in a study of blood T cell repertoires in COVID-19. Only in-frame clones appear in the TCRdb table, and some are missing; sequencing was by immunoSEQ multiplex PCR. Among about 250,000 clones listed, about 83% were seen once. The sample taken for sequencing was peripheral blood. The source of these receptors is a man between 50 and 59 years old with acute or convalescent COVID-19.

The V call is TRBV14, the J call TRBJ2-2; D may be TRBD2 (5 bases). This CDR3 is built from 14 residues. The germline V gene has CDR1 SGHDN and CDR2 FVKESK. Trimming removed 5 bases from V and 6 bases from J, with 13 bases in between. The CDR3 sequence is CASSSPDWPGELFF. CDR3 coding DNA: TGTGCCAGCAGCTCTCCGGACTGGCCCGGGGAGCTGTTTTTT.

J is TRBJ2-7 and V is TRBV12-3 or TRBV12-4; the D gene is possibly TRBD2 (5 bases). V shed 3 bases and J shed 4 bases, with 10 bases lying between them. The CDR3 consists of 13 residues. As DNA, the CDR3 is TGTGCCAGCAGTTTGGGGAGAACTTACGAGCAGTACTTC. Translation: CASSLGRTYEQYF.

V and J are TRBV11-1 and TRBJ2-1; D possibly corresponds to TRBD2 (6 bases). The germline gives CDR1 SGHAT, CDR2 FQDESV (reference sequence). The CDR3 has 16 amino acids. Trimming shortened V by 1 base and J by 4 bases, and 14 bases separated the two germline ends. CDR3: CASSLGRGNSYNEQFF. CDR3 coding DNA: TGTGCCAGCAGCTTAGGGCGGGGTAACTCTTACAATGAGCAGTTCTTC. The variable domain in full, completed from reference TRBV11-1 and TRBJ2-1, reads EAEVAQSPRYKITEKSQAVAFWCDPISGHATLYWYRQILGQGPELLVQFQDESVVDDSQLPKDRFSAERLKGVDSTLKIQPAELGDSAMYLCASSLGRGNSYNEQFFGPGTRLTVL.

The chain employs TRBV6-5 and TRBJ2-7; TRBD1 agrees at 7 bases. Germline assignment: CDR1 MNHEY and CDR2 SVGAGI. CDR3 length equals 14 residues. J gave up 6 bases and V 4 bases, and 9 bases lay outside the gene matches. CDR3 region: CASSSRQGLFEQYF. CDR3 DNA: TGTGCCAGCAGTTCCAGACAGGGATTGTTCGAGCAGTACTTC.

The CDR3 loop reads CASSLGQGQTPLHF. CDR3 coding DNA: TGTGCCAGCAGCTTGGGACAGGGCCAAACACCCCTCCACTTT. The chain uses TRBV5-6 and TRBJ1-6, with 7 bases fitting TRBD1. The CDR3 runs 14 residues. The junction had 5 bases not matched to a gene; V was cut back by 0 bases and J by 11 bases. Germline V CDR1 and CDR2: SGHDT, YYEEEE.

CDR3 loop: CASSSGTGGSTEAFF. DNA for the CDR3: TGTGCCAGCAGCTCCGGGACAGGGGGCTCGACTGAAGCTTTCTTT. V gene TRBV5-4 combines with J gene TRBJ1-1, with 12 nucleotides matching TRBD1. V was pared by 3 bases and J by 5 bases, with 5 bases of the junction left unmatched. The germline V gene encodes CDR1 SGHNT and CDR2 YYREEE (reference sequence). CDR3 length equals 15 residues. The full variable domain, rest sourced from reference TRBV5-4 and TRBJ1-1, is ETGVTQSPTHLIKTRGQQVTLRCSSQSGHNTVSWYQQALGQGPQFIFQYYREEENGRGNFPPRFSGLQFPNYSSELNVNALELDDSALYLCASSSGTGGSTEAFFGQGTRLTVV.

The chain recombines TRBV4-1 with TRBJ1-5; tentatively, D is TRBD1 (6 bases). Germline assignment: CDR1 MGHRA and CDR2 YSYEKL. The CDR3 loop spans 17 amino acids. The V end lost 4 bases, the J end lost 1 base, and 17 bases lay between the germline ends. The CDR3 loop is CASSLRQGQMSNQPQHF. In nucleotides, the CDR3 is TGCGCCAGCAGCCTTCGTCAGGGGCAGATGAGCAATCAGCCCCAGCATTTT.

This clone appeared a single time. Within the sample, other DNA sequences also encode this same CDR3. The chain combines TRBV2 with TRBJ1-1; D is possibly TRBD1 (6 bases). Germline-derived CDR1 and CDR2 are SNHLY and FYNNEI. The CDR3 is 12 residues long. Trimming cost V 5 bases and J 3 bases, with 7 bases left between them. The CDR3, as DNA: TGTGCCAGCAGTAGGGGGTACACTGAAGCTTTCTTT. Its translation is CASSRGYTEAFF.

The chain has TRBV24-1 and TRBJ2-1, with 10 nucleotides matching TRBD1. The V segment lost 8 bases and the J segment 4 bases; nucleotides outside the gene matches: 1. The CDR3 runs 13 residues. CDR1 and CDR2 (germline): KGHDR, SFDVKD. As DNA, the CDR3 is TGTGCCACCATGGGACAGGGGTACAATGAGCAGTTCTTC. It yields the protein CATMGQGYNEQFF.